One sample yielded the 25 T cell receptor beta chains listed below, sequenced in a study of T cells in Graves' hyperthyroidism and ophthalmopathy. Amplification targeted TCR beta CDR3 regions from RNA transcripts. The TCR CDR3 first-round RT-PCR relied on the HTBI primer set. TCRdb passed the multiplex PCR reads through MiXCR, listing each CDR3 protein once. The repertoire consists of 500,000 to 650,000 distinct CDR3 sequences, with about 14% occurring once and the leading ten covering around 12%. The sample comprised blood. The receptors were sampled from a woman aged 50 to 60 with Graves' ophthalmopathy.

This clonotype was observed at least ten times. The chain uses TRBV9 and TRBJ1-2; D is ambiguous. Germline assignment: CDR1 SGDLS and CDR2 YYNGEE. The CDR3 totals 16 residues. The V end lost 0 bases, the J end lost 4 bases, and 16 bases lay between the germline ends. CDR3 DNA: TGTGCCAGCAGCGTAGGACCGCGGGGTGGCAGCTATGGCTACACCTTC. Protein product: CASSVGPRGGSYGYTF. The entire variable domain, with the rest obtained from reference TRBV9 and TRBJ1-2, is as follows: DSGVTQTPKHLITATGQRVTLRCSPRSGDLSVYWYQQSLDQGLQFLIQYYNGEERAKGNILERFSAQQFPDLHSELNLSSLELGDSALYFCASSVGPRGGSYGYTFGSGTRLTVV.

This clonotype occurred many times. The V call is TRBV15, the J call TRBJ2-7; perhaps D is TRBD1 or TRBD2 (5 bases each). V lost 5 bases and J 0 bases, leaving 11 bases between the germline ends. Germline loops: CDR1 LNHNV, CDR2 YYDKDF (reference sequence). The CDR3 spans 14 residues. The CDR3 here is CATSPGGTSYEQYF. The CDR3 DNA follows: TGTGCCACCAGCCCGGGTGGGACCTCCTACGAGCAGTACTTC.

J is TRBJ2-2 and V is TRBV7-8, with TRBD1 matching 7 bases. Germline V gene lookup returns CDR1 SGHVS and CDR2 FQNEAQ. There are 14 residues in the CDR3. J lost 6 bases, V lost 4 bases, and 5 bases had no gene match. The DNA of the CDR3 is TGTGCCAGCAGCTCCAAGGGGGCACCCGGGGAGCTGTTTTTT. Its translation: CASSSKGAPGELFF.

The sample holds one count of this clonotype. At one end, the junction sequence differs from germline, possibly due to a read error. The rearrangement joins TRBV28 to TRBJ2-7; D may be TRBD2 (5 bases). The V gene's germline CDR1 is MDHEN and CDR2 SYDVKM. This CDR3 is built from 11 residues. This chain's CDR3 is CASSPAREQHF. The CDR3, as DNA: TGTGCCAGCAGTCCGGCAAGGGAGCAGCACTTC.

This clonotype was observed at least ten times. This rearrangement joins TRBV7-9 to TRBJ2-3; D gene unclear. V lost 2 bases and J 0 bases, leaving 6 bases between the germline ends. The CDR3 is made up of 14 amino acids. From germline, CDR1 is SEHNR and CDR2 FQNEAQ (reference sequence). The CDR3 sequence: CASSLLQSTDTQYF. In nucleotides, the CDR3 is TGTGCCAGCAGCTTACTACAGAGCACAGATACGCAGTATTTT.

This rearrangement joins TRBV4-3 to TRBJ2-2; D not certain. Germline CDR1 and CDR2: LGHNA and YSLEER. The CDR3 is 18 residues long. The germline V and J ends were trimmed by 0 bases and 0 bases, with 14 bases remaining between them. The CDR3 here is CASSQDYRTVANTGELFF. The CDR3 region has the DNA TGCGCCAGCAGCCAAGACTATAGGACGGTAGCGAACACCGGGGAGCTGTTTTTT.

This clonotype occurred a few times. The genes are TRBV29-1 and TRBJ2-5; no firm D call. The germline CDR1 and CDR2 sequences are SQVTM and ANQGSEA. V was trimmed by 7 bases and J by 4 bases, leaving 7 bases between them. The CDR3 has 10 residues. The CDR3 DNA is TGCAGCGCCGAAGTAGAGACCCAGTACTTC. Translated: CSAEVETQYF.

This clonotype has at least ten counts. The rearrangement joins TRBV24-1 to TRBJ1-2; D gene uncertain. Trimming left V 2 bases short and J 0 bases short, with 12 bases between. The CDR3 extends over 16 amino acids. CDR1 and CDR2 from the germline V gene are KGHDR and SFDVKD. Written as DNA, the CDR3 is TGTGCCACCAGTGATTCTGGGATCGGTTCTAACTATGGCTACACCTTC. Encoded protein: CATSDSGIGSNYGYTF.

This clonotype occurred many times. This chain joins TRBV2 and TRBJ1-4, with 8 bases identical to TRBD1. Germline loops: CDR1 SNHLY, CDR2 FYNNEI. After removal of 7 bases from V and 8 bases from J, the junction contained 9 bases not matched to a gene. This CDR3 has 14 residues. CDR3 nucleotide sequence: TGTGCCAGCACCAGGGGGCTAGGAGGAGAAAAACTGTTTTTT. The encoded protein is CASTRGLGGEKLFF.

The chain employs TRBV4-2 and TRBJ1-3; D gene unclear. In germline, CDR1 is LGHNA, CDR2 YNFKEQ. The CDR3 consists of 18 residues. The V gene lost 0 bases and the J gene lost 7 bases, with 22 bases spanning the gap. In DNA form, the CDR3 reads TGTGCCAGCAGCCAAGATGGATCAGGAAACCTTGTGCGGAACACCATATATTTT. Amino acid sequence: CASSQDGSGNLVRNTIYF.

This clonotype was seen repeatedly, ten times or more. The chain carries TRBV28 and TRBJ1-5; D ambiguous. Trimming left V 10 bases short and J 0 bases short, with 19 bases between. Looked up from germline, CDR1 is MDHEN and CDR2 is SYDVKM. The CDR3 runs to 16 residues. CDR3 DNA sequence: TGTGCCACCCAAAGACCCCGACGACATAGCAATCAGCCCCAGCATTTT. It yields the protein CATQRPRRHSNQPQHF.

This clonotype was picked up many times. The chain uses TRBV10-3 and TRBJ1-1; 10 nucleotides match TRBD1. V gave up 6 bases and J gave up 6 bases; unmatched junction bases: 7. The CDR3 has 14 amino acids. Germline V CDR1 and CDR2: ENHRY, SYGVKD. The CDR3 reads CAISGGQGLSEAFF. CDR3 nucleotide sequence: TGTGCCATCAGCGGGGGACAGGGGTTGTCTGAAGCTTTCTTT.

This clonotype has ten or more counts. The J gene is TRBJ1-1, the V gene TRBV7-2; TRBD1 is a possible D gene (5 bases). This CDR3 spans 13 amino acids. V lost 6 bases, J lost 2 bases, and 10 bases lay in between. Germline V gives CDR1 SGHTA, CDR2 FQGNSA. The CDR3 coding sequence is TGTGCCAGCAGAAGGGACGGAAACACTGAAGCTTTCTTT. Amino acid sequence: CASRRDGNTEAFF.

This clonotype has a count of ten or more. The chain uses TRBV5-1 and TRBJ1-1; no clear D. There are 15 residues in the CDR3. Germline loops: CDR1 SGHRS, CDR2 YFSETQ. Deletions cut 4 bases from V and 3 bases from J, with 16 bases between. The CDR3 sequence is CASSPDPPKDTEAFF. In nucleotides, the CDR3 is TGCGCCAGCAGCCCCGACCCACCTAAGGACACTGAAGCTTTCTTT.

A remark on this clonotype: One end of the junction does not line up with germline, which may come from a read error. This chain links TRBV27 with TRBJ2-1, with 13 bases aligning to TRBD2. CDR3 size: 21 residues. Germline CDR1 reads MNHEY; CDR2 reads SMNVEV (reference sequence). The DNA for the CDR3 is TGTGCCAGCAGTTTATTTCGGACTAGCGGGAGTTTTAAAAGCTCCGACAATGAGCAGTTCTTC. Amino acids: CASSLFRTSGSFKSSDNEQFF.

This clonotype was detected ten times or more. The rearrangement uses TRBV5-1 and TRBJ2-1; 9 bases line up with TRBD2. V lost 3 bases and J lost 7; bases outside the gene matches: 8. There are 15 residues in the CDR3. In germline, CDR1 is SGHRS, CDR2 YFSETQ. CDR3 coding DNA: TGCGCCAGCAGCTCGGGACTAGCAACGGTGAATGAGCAGTTCTTC. Translation gives CASSSGLATVNEQFF.

This clonotype was seen repeatedly, ten times or more. The V and J genes are TRBV7-2 and TRBJ2-7, with D perhaps TRBD1 (5 bases). Trimming removed 2 bases from V and 2 bases from J, with 10 bases in between. The germline V gene encodes CDR1 SGHTA and CDR2 FQGNSA. The CDR3 has 14 amino acids. The CDR3 protein is CASSLRRQTYEQYF. CDR3 in DNA: TGTGCCAGCAGCTTAAGGCGACAGACCTACGAGCAGTACTTC. The variable domain in full, with the rest retrieved from reference TRBV7-2 and TRBJ2-7, is GAGVSQSPSNKVTEKGKDVELRCDPISGHTALYWYRQSLGQGLEFLIYFQGNSAPDKSGLPSDRFSAERTGGSVSTLTIQRTQQEDSAVYLCASSLRRQTYEQYFGPGTRLTVT.

In its sample, this clonotype was seen once. This sequence joins TRBV28 and TRBJ2-2, with 10 bases lining up with TRBD1. Germline CDR1 reads MDHEN; CDR2 reads SYDVKM. Trimming removed 4 bases from V and 6 bases from J; junction bases left unmatched: 14. The CDR3 loop spans 18 amino acids. The CDR3 is CASSSRTGGRANPGELFF. The DNA for the CDR3 is TGTGCCAGCAGTTCACGGACAGGGGGAAGGGCCAACCCCGGGGAGCTGTTTTTT.

This clonotype occurred a few times. The gene calls are TRBV5-1 and TRBJ2-5; 13 nucleotides agree with TRBD2. CDR1 and CDR2 (germline): SGHRS, YFSETQ. V was clipped by 4 bases and J by 1 base; unmatched bases: 10. This CDR3 spans 18 amino acids. The CDR3 spells CASSPGTSGIDFQETQYF. DNA for the CDR3: TGCGCCAGCAGCCCGGGGACTAGCGGGATAGATTTCCAAGAGACCCAGTACTTC.

This clonotype came up many times. This chain connects TRBV7-2 to TRBJ2-2, with 12 nucleotides matching TRBD2. The germline V gene has CDR1 SGHTA and CDR2 FQGNSA. The length of the CDR3 is 15 residues. The V and J ends lost 5 bases and 7 bases, in that order; junction bases with no gene match: 5. The CDR3: CASSARLAGDGELFF. The CDR3 DNA reads as TGTGCCAGCAGCGCGAGACTAGCGGGAGACGGGGAGCTGTTTTTT.

This clonotype was observed a few times. V usage is TRBV30 and J usage is TRBJ2-7; 10 bases agree with TRBD2. Germline CDR1 and CDR2: GTSNPN and SVGIG (reference sequence). The CDR3 has 20 residues. The J segment lost 3 bases and the V segment lost 1 base, leaving 21 bases of the junction unmatched. CDR3 sequence: CAWSGTGFDWSGRAYYEQYF. The CDR3 DNA is TGTGCCTGGAGTGGAACAGGGTTCGATTGGAGCGGGAGGGCCTACTACGAGCAGTACTTC.

This clonotype was recorded many times. The chain has TRBV28 and TRBJ2-7; TRBD2 is a possible D gene (6 bases). Germline lookup yields CDR1 MDHEN and CDR2 SYDVKM. CDR3 size: 15 residues. V was clipped by 6 bases and J by 3 bases, with 18 bases between them. The CDR3 coding sequence is TGTGCCAGCAGACCAACCGGGACTGAGGTCTACGAGCAGTACTTC. This gives the protein CASRPTGTEVYEQYF.

This clonotype was seen at least ten times. V gene TRBV28 combines with J gene TRBJ2-5, with a weak D call TRBD2 (6 bases). V was trimmed by 2 bases and J by 2 bases, leaving 12 bases between them. Germline lookup yields CDR1 MDHEN and CDR2 SYDVKM. The CDR3 loop spans 15 amino acids. CDR3 nucleotide sequence: TGTGCCAGCAGTTTAGGCCTAGCGCTACAAGAGACCCAGTACTTC. Its translation is CASSLGLALQETQYF.

The table lists this clonotype with many counts. The chain has TRBV28 and TRBJ1-1; 7 bases are a match to TRBD1. The germline CDR1 and CDR2 sequences are MDHEN and SYDVKM. V lost 3 bases to trimming and J lost 1 base; unmatched junction nucleotides: 2. The CDR3 is made up of 14 amino acids. The CDR3 sequence is CASSFYRGNTEAFF. The CDR3 nucleotides are TGTGCCAGCAGTTTTTACAGGGGGAACACTGAAGCTTTCTTT. The variable domain in full, completed from reference TRBV28 and TRBJ1-1, reads DVKVTQSSRYLVKRTGEKVFLECVQDMDHENMFWYRQDPGLGLRLIYFSYDVKMKEKGDIPEGYSVSREKKERFSLILESASTNQTSMYLCASSFYRGNTEAFFGQGTRLTVV.

This clonotype was seen ten or more times. This sequence joins TRBV5-1 and TRBJ1-1; 8 positions agree with TRBD1. This CDR3 has 14 amino acids. Germline-derived CDR1 and CDR2 are SGHRS and YFSETQ. V lost 2 bases, J lost 5 bases, and 5 bases stayed unmatched. CDR3 residues: CASSFTGGLTEAFF. The CDR3 DNA reads as TGCGCCAGCAGCTTCACAGGGGGGTTGACTGAAGCTTTCTTT.